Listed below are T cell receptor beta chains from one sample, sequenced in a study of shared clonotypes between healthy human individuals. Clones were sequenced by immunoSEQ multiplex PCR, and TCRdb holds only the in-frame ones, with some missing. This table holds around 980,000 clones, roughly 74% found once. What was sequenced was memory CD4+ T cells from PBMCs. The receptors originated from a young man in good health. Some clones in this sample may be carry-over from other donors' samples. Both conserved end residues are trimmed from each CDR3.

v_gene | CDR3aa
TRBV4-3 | ASSQGDRIFTDTQY
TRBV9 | ASSVDRDSTDTQY
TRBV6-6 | ASSYPGQGEGEQY
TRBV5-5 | ASSSPKETQY
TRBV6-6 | ASSGTGYEQY
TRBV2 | ASSTGTAGTGELF
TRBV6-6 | ASSTRESGELF
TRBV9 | ASSVEAAHPDTQY
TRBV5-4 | ASGPGTGNYGYT
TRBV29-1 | SVGSSYEQY
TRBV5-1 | ASGGDTDTDTQY
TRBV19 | ASIPPGRWNTEAF
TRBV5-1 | ASSLLGQGSTGELF
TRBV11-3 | ASSLEGADTEAF
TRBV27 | ASSLFGVLGQPQH
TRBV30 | ACSLAGGRRETQY
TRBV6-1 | ASSEGVRGFEQY
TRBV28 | ASSLMTSGRPEQY
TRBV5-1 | ASSTGTGGQPQH
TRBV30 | ALQIGVLQNTGELF
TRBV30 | AWSGGLNQPQH
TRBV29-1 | SAPQGETQY
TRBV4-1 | ASSQVDMGFAYTQY
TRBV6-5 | ASSYGWGLTNYGYT
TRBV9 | ASSVDPEVGNTIY
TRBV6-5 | ASSYNAGGANH
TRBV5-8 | ASSLPPTYGYT
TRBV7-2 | ASSLRTGSSYEQY
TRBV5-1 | ASSPTSGNIEAF
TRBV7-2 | ASTTVAGRVDTQY
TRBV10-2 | ASAGLAGGYEQF
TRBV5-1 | ASSLAGVNYEQY
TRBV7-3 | ASSGGTGGADTQY
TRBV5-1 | ASSLGPSPGEQY
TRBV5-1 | ASTSLGLAGEARGDEQY
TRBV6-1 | ASSEVGTGVRGYT
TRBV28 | ASSGGREYGYT
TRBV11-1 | ASSSGRQSQETQY
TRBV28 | ASQRFRDTQY